This T cell receptor (beta chain) comes out of a study of cytomegalovirus exposure and HLA in healthy donors. Study-level findings and limits: Analyses of presence and absence presupposed an approximately uniform sequencing depth across donors. In an earlier analysis, in 540 or so donors, most V segments appeared productive either ~87% or ~30% of the time. A few V segments could not be told apart, such as TRBV6-2 and TRBV6-3, and were left out.

The sample holds one count of this clone. No antigen is known for it. Researchers ran the PCR with 60 Vbeta and 13 Jbeta primers. The assay was immunoSEQ multiplex PCR, and TCRdb's table has in-frame clones only and misses some. The sample contains 130,000 or so clones, roughly three quarters of which appear only once. V shed 5 bases, J shed 5 bases, and the junction held 10 bases outside the gene matches. The germline CDR1 and CDR2 sequences are MNHEY and SVGAGI. The CDR3 is 15 amino acids. The gene calls are TRBV6-5 and TRBJ1-1; 8 positions agree with TRBD1. Specimen: PBMCs. The source is a man aged 30-40 years in good health and CMV-seronegative. CDR3 nucleotide sequence: TGTGCCAGCAGTAGAACAACAGGGGGGGGGACTGAAGCTTTCTTT. Translated, it gives CASSRTTGGGTEAFF.